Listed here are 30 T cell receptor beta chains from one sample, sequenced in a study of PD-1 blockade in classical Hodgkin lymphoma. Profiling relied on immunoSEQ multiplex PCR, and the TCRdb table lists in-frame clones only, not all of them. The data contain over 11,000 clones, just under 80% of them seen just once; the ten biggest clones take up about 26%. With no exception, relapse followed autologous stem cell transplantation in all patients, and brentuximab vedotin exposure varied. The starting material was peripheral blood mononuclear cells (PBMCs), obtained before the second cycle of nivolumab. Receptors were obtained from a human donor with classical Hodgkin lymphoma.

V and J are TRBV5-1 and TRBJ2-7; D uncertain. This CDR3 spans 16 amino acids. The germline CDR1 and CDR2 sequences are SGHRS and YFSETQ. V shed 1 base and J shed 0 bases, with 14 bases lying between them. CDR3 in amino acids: CASSLSGRSSSYEQYF. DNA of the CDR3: TGCGCCAGCAGCTTGTCTGGGCGGAGTAGCTCCTACGAGCAGTACTTC.

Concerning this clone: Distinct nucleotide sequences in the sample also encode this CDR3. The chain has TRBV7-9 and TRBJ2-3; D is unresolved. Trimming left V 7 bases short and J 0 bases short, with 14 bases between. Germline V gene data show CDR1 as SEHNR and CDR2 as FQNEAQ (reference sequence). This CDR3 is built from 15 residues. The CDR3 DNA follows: TGTGCCAGCAATCCCGGTGTGATCAGCACAGATACGCAGTATTTT. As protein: CASNPGVISTDTQYF.

The CDR3 coding sequence is TGCGCCAGCAGCCAAGAGAACGCGCGCCGACTAGCACATGAGCAGTTCTTC. Its protein is CASSQENARRLAHEQFF. This chain joins TRBV4-3 and TRBJ2-1, with TRBD2 matching 7 bases. CDR1 LGHNA and CDR2 YSLEER come from the germline V gene. CDR3 size: 17 residues. The V and J ends lost 0 bases and 8 bases, in that order; junction bases with no gene match: 13.

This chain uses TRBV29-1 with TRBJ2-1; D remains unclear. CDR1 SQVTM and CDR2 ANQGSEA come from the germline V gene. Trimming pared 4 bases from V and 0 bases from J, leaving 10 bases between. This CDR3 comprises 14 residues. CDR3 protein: CSVGVGNSYNEQFF. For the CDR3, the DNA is TGCAGCGTTGGAGTGGGAAACTCCTACAATGAGCAGTTCTTC.

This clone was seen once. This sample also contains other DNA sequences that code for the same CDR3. CDR3: CASSPRLNTGELFF. The CDR3 bases are TGTGCCAGCTCACCACGGTTGAACACCGGGGAGCTGTTTTTT. V usage is TRBV18 and J usage is TRBJ2-2, with D unresolved. The V gene's germline CDR1 is KGHSH and CDR2 LQKENI. The V end lost 1 base, the J end lost 1 base, and 4 bases lay between the germline ends. The CDR3 length is 14 residues.

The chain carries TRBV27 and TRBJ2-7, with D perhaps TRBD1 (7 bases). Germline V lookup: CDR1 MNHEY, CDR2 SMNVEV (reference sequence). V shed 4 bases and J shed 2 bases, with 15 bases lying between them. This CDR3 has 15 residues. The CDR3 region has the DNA TGTGCCAGCAGTTCGGGGGCGGGACAGACCTACGAGCAGTACTTC. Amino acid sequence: CASSSGAGQTYEQYF.

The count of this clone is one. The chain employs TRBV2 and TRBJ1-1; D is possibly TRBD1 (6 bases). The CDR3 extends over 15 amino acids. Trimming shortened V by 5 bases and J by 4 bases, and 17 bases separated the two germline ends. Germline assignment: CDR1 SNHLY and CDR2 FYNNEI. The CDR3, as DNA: TGTGCCAGCAGTCCAACCCGGTTGACAGGCACTGAAGCTTTCTTT. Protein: CASSPTRLTGTEAFF.

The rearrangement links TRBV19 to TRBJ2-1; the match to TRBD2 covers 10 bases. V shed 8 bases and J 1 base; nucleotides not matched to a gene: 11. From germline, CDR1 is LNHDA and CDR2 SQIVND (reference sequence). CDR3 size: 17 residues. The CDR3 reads CASEGSGGALSYNEQFF. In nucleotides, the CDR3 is TGTGCCAGTGAGGGAAGCGGGGGGGCCTTATCCTACAATGAGCAGTTCTTC.

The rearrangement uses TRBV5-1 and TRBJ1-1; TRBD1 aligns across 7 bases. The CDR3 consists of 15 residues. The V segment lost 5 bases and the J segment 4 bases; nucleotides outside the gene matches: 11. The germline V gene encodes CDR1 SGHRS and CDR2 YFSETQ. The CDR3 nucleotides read TGCGCCAGCAGTCAAGTCCTCAGGGGGGCCACTGAAGCTTTCTTT. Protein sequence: CASSQVLRGATEAFF. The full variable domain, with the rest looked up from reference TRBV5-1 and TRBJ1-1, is KAGVTQTPRYLIKTRGQQVTLSCSPISGHRSVSWYQQTPGQGLQFLFEYFSETQRNKGNFPGRFSGRQFSNSRSEMNVSTLELGDSALYLCASSQVLRGATEAFFGQGTRLTVV.

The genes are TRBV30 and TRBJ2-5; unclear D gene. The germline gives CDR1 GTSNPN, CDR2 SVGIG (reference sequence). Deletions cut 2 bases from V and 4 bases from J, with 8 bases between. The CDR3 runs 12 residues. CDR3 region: CAWSRRTETQYF. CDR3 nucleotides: TGTGCCTGGAGTCGCCGAACAGAGACCCAGTACTTC.

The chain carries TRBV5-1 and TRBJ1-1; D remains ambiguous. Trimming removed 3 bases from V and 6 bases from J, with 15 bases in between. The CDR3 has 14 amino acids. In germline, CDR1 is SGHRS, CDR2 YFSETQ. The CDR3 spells CASSSGRLNAEAFF. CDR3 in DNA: TGCGCCAGCAGCTCCGGACGGCTTAACGCTGAAGCTTTCTTT.

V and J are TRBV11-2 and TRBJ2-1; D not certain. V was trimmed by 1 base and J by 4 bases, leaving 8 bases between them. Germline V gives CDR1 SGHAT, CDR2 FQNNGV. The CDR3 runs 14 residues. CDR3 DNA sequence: TGTGCCAGCAGCTTAGCAAGAATATACAATGAGCAGTTCTTC. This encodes CASSLARIYNEQFF.

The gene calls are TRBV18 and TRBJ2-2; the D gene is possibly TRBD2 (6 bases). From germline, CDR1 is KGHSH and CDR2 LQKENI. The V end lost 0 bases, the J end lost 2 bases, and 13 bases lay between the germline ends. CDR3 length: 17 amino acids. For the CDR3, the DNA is TGTGCCAGCTCACCACCGAGTAGCGGAGTTAACACCGGGGAGCTGTTTTTT. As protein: CASSPPSSGVNTGELFF.

CDR3 in amino acids: CASSQDLVYYGYTF. CDR3 coding DNA: TGCGCCAGCAGCCAAGATCTGGTGTACTATGGCTACACCTTC. J is TRBJ1-2 and V is TRBV4-1, with no clear D. The V and J ends lost 0 bases and 3 bases respectively, with 8 bases between them. The CDR3 runs 14 residues. Germline loops: CDR1 MGHRA, CDR2 YSYEKL.

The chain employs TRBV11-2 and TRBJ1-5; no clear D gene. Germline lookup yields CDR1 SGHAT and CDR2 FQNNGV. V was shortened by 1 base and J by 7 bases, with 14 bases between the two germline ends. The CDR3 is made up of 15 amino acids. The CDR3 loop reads CASSLAGQRGQPQHF. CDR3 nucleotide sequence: TGTGCCAGCAGCTTAGCAGGCCAGCGAGGACAGCCCCAGCATTTT.

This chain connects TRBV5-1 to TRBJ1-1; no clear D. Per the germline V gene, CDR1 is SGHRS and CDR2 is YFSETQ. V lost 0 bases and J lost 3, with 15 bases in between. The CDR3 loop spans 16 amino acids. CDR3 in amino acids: CASSLDGRGDYTEAFF. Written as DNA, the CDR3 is TGCGCCAGCAGCTTGGATGGCCGGGGAGACTACACTGAAGCTTTCTTT. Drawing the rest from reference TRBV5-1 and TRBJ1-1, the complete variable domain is KAGVTQTPRYLIKTRGQQVTLSCSPISGHRSVSWYQQTPGQGLQFLFEYFSETQRNKGNFPGRFSGRQFSNSRSEMNVSTLELGDSALYLCASSLDGRGDYTEAFFGQGTRLTVV.

CDR3 loop: CASSAPSGGARSSGANVLTF. As DNA, the CDR3 is TGTGCCAGCAGCGCCCCTAGCGGGGGAGCCCGGAGCTCTGGGGCCAACGTCCTGACTTTC. The chain joins TRBV5-4 to TRBJ2-6, with 10 bases fitting TRBD2. CDR1 is SGHNT, CDR2 YYREEE, per germline (reference sequence). CDR3 length: 20 residues. V dropped 4 bases and J dropped 0; count of bases not matched to a gene: 13.

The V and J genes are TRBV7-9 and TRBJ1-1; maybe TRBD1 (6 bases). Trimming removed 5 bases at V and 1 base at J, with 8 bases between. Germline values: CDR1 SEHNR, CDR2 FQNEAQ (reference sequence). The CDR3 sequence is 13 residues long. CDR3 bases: TGTGCCAGCAGCCCACAGGGGAACACTGAAGCTTTCTTT. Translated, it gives CASSPQGNTEAFF.

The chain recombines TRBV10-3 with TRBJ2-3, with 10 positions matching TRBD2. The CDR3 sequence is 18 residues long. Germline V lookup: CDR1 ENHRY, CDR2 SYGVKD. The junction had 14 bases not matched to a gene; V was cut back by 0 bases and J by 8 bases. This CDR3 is CAISESILAGVSSGTQYF. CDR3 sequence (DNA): TGTGCCATCAGTGAGTCTATCCTAGCGGGGGTTAGTTCTGGTACGCAGTATTTT.

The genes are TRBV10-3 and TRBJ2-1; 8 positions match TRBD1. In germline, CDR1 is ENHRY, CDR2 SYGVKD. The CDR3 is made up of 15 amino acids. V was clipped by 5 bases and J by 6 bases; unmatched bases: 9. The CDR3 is CAISLGDRLGNEQFF. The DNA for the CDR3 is TGTGCCATCAGTCTAGGGGACAGGCTGGGCAATGAGCAGTTCTTC.

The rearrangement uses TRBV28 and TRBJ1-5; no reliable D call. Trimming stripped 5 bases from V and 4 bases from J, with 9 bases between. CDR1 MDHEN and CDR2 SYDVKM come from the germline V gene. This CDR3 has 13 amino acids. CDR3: CASSPNSNQPQHF. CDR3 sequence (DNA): TGTGCCAGCAGTCCCAATTCGAATCAGCCCCAGCATTTT.

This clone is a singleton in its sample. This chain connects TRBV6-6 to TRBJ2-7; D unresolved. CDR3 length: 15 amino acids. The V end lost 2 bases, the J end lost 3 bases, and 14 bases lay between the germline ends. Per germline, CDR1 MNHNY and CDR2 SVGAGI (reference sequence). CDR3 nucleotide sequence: TGTGCCAGCAGTTACGGAATCACAATCCTCTACGAGCAGTACTTC. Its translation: CASSYGITILYEQYF.

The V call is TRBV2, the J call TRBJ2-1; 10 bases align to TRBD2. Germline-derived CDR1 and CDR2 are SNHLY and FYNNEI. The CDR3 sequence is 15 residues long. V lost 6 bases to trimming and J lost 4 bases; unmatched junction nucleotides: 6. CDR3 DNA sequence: TGTGCCAGCAGCCGGACTAGCGGAGCATACAATGAGCAGTTCTTC. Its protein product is CASSRTSGAYNEQFF.

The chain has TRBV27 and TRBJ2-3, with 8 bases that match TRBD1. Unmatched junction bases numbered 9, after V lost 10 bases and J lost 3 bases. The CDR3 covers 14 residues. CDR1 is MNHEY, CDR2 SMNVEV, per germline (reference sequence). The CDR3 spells CATSGQGRTDTQYF. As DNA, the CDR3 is TGTGCCACCTCTGGACAGGGAAGGACAGATACGCAGTATTTT.

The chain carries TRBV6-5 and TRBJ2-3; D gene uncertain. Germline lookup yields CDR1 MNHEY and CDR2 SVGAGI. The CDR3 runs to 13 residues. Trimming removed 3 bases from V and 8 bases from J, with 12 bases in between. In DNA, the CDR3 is TGTGCCAGCAGTTATGGGCCAGGCACTACGCAGTATTTT. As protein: CASSYGPGTTQYF.

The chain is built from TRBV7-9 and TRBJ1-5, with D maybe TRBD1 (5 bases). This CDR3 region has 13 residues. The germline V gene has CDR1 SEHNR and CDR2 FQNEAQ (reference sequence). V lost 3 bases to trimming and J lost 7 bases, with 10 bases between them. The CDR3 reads CASSLSGSQPQHF. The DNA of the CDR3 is TGTGCCAGCAGCTTGTCAGGGAGCCAGCCCCAGCATTTT.

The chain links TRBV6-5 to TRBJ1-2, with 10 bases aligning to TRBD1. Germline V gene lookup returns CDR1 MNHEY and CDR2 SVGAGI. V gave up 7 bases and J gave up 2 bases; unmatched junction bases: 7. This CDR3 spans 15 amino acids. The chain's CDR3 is CASNRPGQGNYGYTF. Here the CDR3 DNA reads TGTGCCAGCAACCGTCCGGGACAGGGGAACTATGGCTACACCTTC.

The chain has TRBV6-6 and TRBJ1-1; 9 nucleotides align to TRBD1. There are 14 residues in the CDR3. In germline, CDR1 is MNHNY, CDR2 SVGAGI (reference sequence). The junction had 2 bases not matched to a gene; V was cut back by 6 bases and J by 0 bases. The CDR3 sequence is CASRGTGLNTEAFF. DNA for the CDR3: TGTGCCAGCAGGGGGACAGGGTTGAACACTGAAGCTTTCTTT.

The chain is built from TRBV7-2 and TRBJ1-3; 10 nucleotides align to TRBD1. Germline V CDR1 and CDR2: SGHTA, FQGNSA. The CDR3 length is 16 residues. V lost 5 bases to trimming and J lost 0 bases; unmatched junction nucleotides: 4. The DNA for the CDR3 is TGTGCCAGCAGCCGACAGGGGGCGACCTCTGGAAACACCATATATTTT. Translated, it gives CASSRQGATSGNTIYF.

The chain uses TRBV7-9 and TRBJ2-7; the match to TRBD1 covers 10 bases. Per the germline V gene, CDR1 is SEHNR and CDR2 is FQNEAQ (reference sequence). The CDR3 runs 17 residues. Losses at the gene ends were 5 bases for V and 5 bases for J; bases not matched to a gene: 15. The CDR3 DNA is TGTGCCAGCAGCAAAAGGACAGGGGGAAAAGTCGGTGACGAGCAGTACTTC. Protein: CASSKRTGGKVGDEQYF.